The clone carrying this T cell receptor (beta chain) was seen only a few times. Its target is not known. Individuals who donated were healthy Caucasians from Russia aged roughly 6 to 90. Using a J-beta primer mix together with a sample-barcoded 5' primer, a second PCR was run for roughly 7 to 12 cycles. TCRdb analysed the 5' RACE reads with MiXCR anew, one entry per CDR3 protein. Of roughly 1,500,000 distinct CDR3 sequences in the sample, roughly 45% are singletons; the top ten hold approximately 7.9%. CDR1 and CDR2 from the germline V gene are MGHRA and YSYEKL. V was cut by 4 bases and J by 2 bases, with 17 bases left in between. The CDR3 is made up of 16 amino acids. These data originate in a study of blood T cells in healthy people across ages. Study overall: Capture via template switching afforded approximately one barcoded beta molecule per two T cells.

The study, taken as a whole, reports: For the donors, CMV status was unknown and possibly confounded expanded clonotype changes. Fewer expanded clones and more diversity marked long-lived versus aged donors.

The TCR sequence derives from a woman younger than 35 in good health. The V call is TRBV4-1, the J call TRBJ2-5; no clear D gene. The sample consisted of blood. The CDR3 nucleotides read TGCGCCAGCAGCCGCCTCCCGTCCGTCAATCAAGAGACCCAGTACTTC. Translating it yields CASSRLPSVNQETQYF.